These 18 T cell receptor beta chains share one sample of origin, sequenced in a study of blood T cell repertoires in COVID-19. TCRdb keeps only in-frame clones here, not all; method: immunoSEQ multiplex PCR. This table has about 160,000 clones, around four fifths appearing once. Sequencing used peripheral blood. The receptor set was obtained from a human donor in a cohort sampled during active COVID-19.

This clone was seen a handful of times. This chain joins TRBV27 and TRBJ2-1, with 8 bases aligning to TRBD2. CDR1 is MNHEY, CDR2 SMNVEV, per germline (reference sequence). J lost 8 bases, V lost 5 bases, and 5 bases had no gene match. The CDR3 runs 13 residues. CDR3: CASSSGRTHEQFF. In DNA, the CDR3 is TGTGCCAGCAGTAGCGGGAGAACACATGAGCAGTTCTTC.

About this clone itself: The same CDR3 arises from other DNA sequences in this sample as well. The chain combines TRBV28 with TRBJ2-4, with a tentative D call TRBD2 (5 bases). The CDR3 has 14 amino acids. Germline V CDR1 and CDR2: MDHEN, SYDVKM. V lost 7 bases and J 0 bases, leaving 10 bases between the germline ends. In DNA, the CDR3 is TGTGCCAGCATTCCGGGGTCAGCCAAAAACATTCAGTACTTC. Encoded protein: CASIPGSAKNIQYF.

The chain employs TRBV10-3 and TRBJ1-4; no clear D. The CDR3 spans 14 residues. V gave up 3 bases and J gave up 8 bases, with 13 bases separating them. In germline, CDR1 is ENHRY, CDR2 SYGVKD. Written as DNA, the CDR3 is TGTGCCATCAGTGACGGCCTGCGGGAAGAAAAACTGTTTTTT. Its translation is CAISDGLREEKLFF.

This chain connects TRBV7-9 to TRBJ2-1; 9 bases are a match to TRBD1. This CDR3 is built from 16 residues. CDR1 is SEHNR and CDR2 is FQNEAQ in the germline V gene (reference sequence). After removal of 5 bases from V and 4 bases from J, the junction contained 9 bases not matched to a gene. CDR3: CASSILSGTGYNEQFF. CDR3 DNA sequence: TGTGCCAGCAGCATTCTCTCTGGGACAGGGTACAATGAGCAGTTCTTC. The whole variable domain, remainder taken from reference TRBV7-9 and TRBJ2-1, is DTGVSQNPRHKITKRGQNVTFRCDPISEHNRLYWYRQTLGQGPEFLTYFQNEAQLEKSRLLSDRFSAERPKGSFSTLEIQRTEQGDSAMYLCASSILSGTGYNEQFFGPGTRLTVL.

CDR3 nucleotide sequence: TGTGCCAGCAGCCAACTAGCGGGGCCCTCCTACAATGAGCAGTTCTTC. Amino acids: CASSQLAGPSYNEQFF. This chain connects TRBV14 to TRBJ2-1; 9 bases agree with TRBD2. Trimming removed 2 bases from V and 0 bases from J; junction bases left unmatched: 2. This CDR3 spans 16 amino acids. Germline CDR1 is SGHDN and CDR2 is FVKESK.

This clone was seen a few times. CDR3 sequence (DNA): TGCGCCAGCAATAGGGGCGACTATGGCTACACCTTC. Translated, it gives CASNRGDYGYTF. The genes are TRBV10-2 and TRBJ1-2; D might be TRBD1 (5 bases). V lost 7 bases and J lost 3, with 9 bases in between. The CDR3 consists of 12 residues. Germline CDR1 and CDR2: WSHSY and SAAADI.

V and J are TRBV20-1 and TRBJ1-2; D perhaps matches TRBD1 (6 bases). V was clipped by 6 bases and J by 7 bases, with 12 bases between them. CDR1 and CDR2 (germline): DFQATT, SNEGSKA (reference sequence). The length of the CDR3 is 11 residues. CDR3 in amino acids: CSAGGAGGYTF. The DNA for the CDR3 is TGCAGTGCAGGGGGGGCCGGTGGCTACACCTTC.

This chain connects TRBV4-3 to TRBJ1-4; weak D call: TRBD1 (5 bases). The CDR3 runs 15 residues. Germline V gene data show CDR1 as LGHNA and CDR2 as YSLEER. The V gene lost 0 bases and the J gene lost 5 bases, with 10 bases spanning the gap. Here the CDR3 DNA reads TGCGCCAGCAGCCAAGATGGGACTGTGAATGAAAAACTGTTTTTT. Translation: CASSQDGTVNEKLFF.

V is TRBV4-3 and J is TRBJ2-7, with unresolved D. The V end lost 0 bases, the J end lost 3 bases, and 15 bases lay between the germline ends. The CDR3 length is 16 residues. Per the germline V gene, CDR1 is LGHNA and CDR2 is YSLEER. The CDR3 DNA follows: TGCGCCAGCAGCCAAGAACTCGGATCTAGTTACTACGAGCAGTACTTC. Translating it yields CASSQELGSSYYEQYF.

J is TRBJ1-2 and V is TRBV4-1; maybe TRBD1 (5 bases). The V gene lost 1 base and the J gene lost 4 bases, with 10 bases spanning the gap. The length of the CDR3 is 14 residues. Germline V gene sequence: CDR1 MGHRA, CDR2 YSYEKL. CDR3 nucleotide sequence: TGCGCCAGCAGCCAAGTCGGGGGTGGCTATGGCTACACCTTC. It codes for CASSQVGGGYGYTF.

The rearrangement joins TRBV6-5 to TRBJ1-5; D is possibly TRBD1 (5 bases). Trimming left V 2 bases short and J 3 bases short, with 14 bases between. Per germline, CDR1 MNHEY and CDR2 SVGAGI. CDR3 length: 16 amino acids. This CDR3 is CASSYRVGPFNQPQHF. The CDR3 region has the DNA TGTGCCAGCAGTTACCGGGTGGGGCCGTTCAATCAGCCCCAGCATTTT.

CDR3 sequence reads: CASSLAAGRYEQYF. DNA for the CDR3: TGTGCCAGCAGTTTAGCGGCAGGGAGGTACGAGCAGTACTTC. The chain couples TRBV27 to TRBJ2-7; D may be TRBD2 (6 bases). The V end lost 2 bases, the J end lost 4 bases, and 12 bases lay between the germline ends. Germline CDR1 is MNHEY and CDR2 is SMNVEV (reference sequence). This CDR3 comprises 14 residues.

The chain links TRBV21-1 to TRBJ1-1. TRBV21-1 is described as a pseudogene. The CDR3 extends over 14 amino acids. The CDR3 DNA is TGTGCCAGCGCGCGGAGACGGCAGAGGGCTGAAGCTTTCTTT. It specifies CASARRRQRAEAFF.

The genes are TRBV18 and TRBJ2-7; tentatively, D is TRBD1 (6 bases). V lost 6 bases and J 13 bases, leaving 19 bases between the germline ends. CDR1 and CDR2 from the germline V gene are KGHSH and LQKENI. The CDR3 contains 12 residues. The CDR3 is CASSPDRFSFYF. The CDR3 DNA reads TGTGCCAGCTCCCCCGACAGGTTTTCTTTTTACTTC.

This clone showed up many times. The genes are TRBV5-8 and TRBJ1-2; 7 bases map to TRBD1. Germline-derived CDR1 and CDR2 are SGHTS and YDEGEE. The V gene end was trimmed by 6 bases and the J gene end by 2 bases; junction bases not matched to a gene: 4. CDR3 length: 13 residues. The chain's CDR3 is CASKKTGNYGYTF. In nucleotides, the CDR3 is TGTGCCAGCAAGAAGACAGGGAACTATGGCTACACCTTC.

This rearrangement joins TRBV9 to TRBJ1-4; 7 bases fit TRBD1. J lost 6 bases, V lost 3 bases, and 8 bases had no gene match. The germline V gene has CDR1 SGDLS and CDR2 YYNGEE. CDR3 length: 15 residues. DNA of the CDR3: TGTGCCAGCAGCGCAGGACCAGGGGGTTATGAAAAACTGTTTTTT. Translating it yields CASSAGPGGYEKLFF. Full variable domain (outside the CDR3, taken from reference TRBV9 and TRBJ1-4): DSGVTQTPKHLITATGQRVTLRCSPRSGDLSVYWYQQSLDQGLQFLIQYYNGEERAKGNILERFSAQQFPDLHSELNLSSLELGDSALYFCASSAGPGGYEKLFFGSGTQLSVL.

The chain couples TRBV11-2 to TRBJ1-4, with D perhaps TRBD1 (5 bases). V lost 4 bases to trimming and J lost 7 bases, with 19 bases between them. The CDR3 runs 16 residues. The germline V gene has CDR1 SGHAT and CDR2 FQNNGV. CDR3 sequence reads: CASSSSHGGAGEKLFF. The CDR3 region has the DNA TGTGCCAGCAGCTCCTCTCATGGAGGGGCGGGTGAAAAACTGTTTTTT.

This sequence joins TRBV19 and TRBJ1-2; tentative D call: TRBD1 (6 bases). There are 13 residues in the CDR3. The germline V and J ends were trimmed by 6 bases and 4 bases, with 12 bases remaining between them. Germline assignment: CDR1 LNHDA and CDR2 SQIVND (reference sequence). The CDR3 protein is CASSQDSRYGYTF. In nucleotides, the CDR3 is TGTGCCAGTAGCCAGGACAGCCGCTATGGCTACACCTTC.